The following is a TCR beta chain sequence with its context. This entry is derived from a study of T cell clusters in autoimmune cytopenias. Each sample's input was around 270 ng genomic DNA, roughly 40,000 genome equivalents. TRB was amplified by touch-down multiplex PCR, primer pools A and B combined. Reprocessing the multiplex PCR reads, TCRdb reports a single entry for every CDR3 protein and omits DNA. This sample's table has approximately 6,000 distinct CDR3 sequences. Per the germline V gene, CDR1 is SGHNT and CDR2 is YYREEE (reference sequence). The CDR3 covers 16 residues. Another study also made use of these data, one on T cell repertoires in aging, cancer and after chemotherapy. That report adds: Untreated cancer patients had significantly lower blood TCR diversity than age-matched healthy donors. The repertoire data cannot show anything about immunological memory following chemotherapy.

The sequenced sample consisted of peripheral blood. The receptor comes from a human donor in good health. The V and J genes are TRBV5-4 and TRBJ2-5. The CDR3 sequence is CASSLRVTREQETQYF.